This T cell receptor beta chain was retrieved from a study of shared clonotypes between healthy human individuals. Turning to the study itself: Three plates each covered CD4 naive and memory; CD8 naive two, CD8 memory one.

The assay was run at deep level. TCRdb's copy holds only in-frame clones and misses some; the assay was immunoSEQ multiplex PCR. The table records 2 million to 2.5 million clones, around 90% of them present only once. Trimming removed 3 bases at V and 6 bases at J, with 5 bases between. There are 11 residues in the CDR3. Germline V lookup: CDR1 MDHEN, CDR2 SYDVKM. A CD45RA-negative memory subset and a CD45RA+ naive subset were separated from the CD4+ cells. In the case of this clone: The antigen remains undetermined.

Study results and limitations: Larger richness was generally estimated for naive than memory subsets.

V gene TRBV28 combines with J gene TRBJ1-2; a possible D gene is TRBD1 (5 bases). Input material: naive CD4+ T cells from PBMCs. Subset denoted: CD45RA+ positively selected. This receptor was taken from a man aged 18 to 30 in good health. Some clones in this sample may be carry-over from other donors' samples. This chain's CDR3 is CASSLGDGYTF. The CDR3 DNA is TGTGCCAGCAGTTTGGGGGATGGCTACACCTTC.